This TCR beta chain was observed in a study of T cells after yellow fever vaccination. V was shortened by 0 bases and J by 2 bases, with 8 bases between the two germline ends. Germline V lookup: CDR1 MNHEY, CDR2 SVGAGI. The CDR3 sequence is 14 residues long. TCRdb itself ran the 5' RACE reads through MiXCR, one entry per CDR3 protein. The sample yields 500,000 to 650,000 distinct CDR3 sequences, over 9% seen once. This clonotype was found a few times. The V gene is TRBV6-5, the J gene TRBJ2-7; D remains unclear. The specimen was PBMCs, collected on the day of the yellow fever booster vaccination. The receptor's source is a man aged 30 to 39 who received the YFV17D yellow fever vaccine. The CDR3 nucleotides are TGTGCCAGCAGTTACTCGCTAGATGCCTACGAGCAGTACTTC. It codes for CASSYSLDAYEQYF.